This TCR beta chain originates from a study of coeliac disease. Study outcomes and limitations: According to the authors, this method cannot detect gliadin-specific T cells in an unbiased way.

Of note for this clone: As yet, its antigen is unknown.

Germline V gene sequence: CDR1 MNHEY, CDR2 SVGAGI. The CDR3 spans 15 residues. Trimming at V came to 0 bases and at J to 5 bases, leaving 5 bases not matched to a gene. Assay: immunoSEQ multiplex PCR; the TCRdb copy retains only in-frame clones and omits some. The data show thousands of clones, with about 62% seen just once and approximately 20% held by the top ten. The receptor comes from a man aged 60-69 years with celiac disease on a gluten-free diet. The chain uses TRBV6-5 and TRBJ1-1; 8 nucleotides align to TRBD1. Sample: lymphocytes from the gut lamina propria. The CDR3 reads CASSYSGQGGTEAFF. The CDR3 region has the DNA TGTGCCAGCAGTTACTCCGGACAGGGTGGAACTGAAGCTTTCTTT.